This TCR beta chain was retrieved from a study of cytomegalovirus exposure and HLA in healthy donors (dated by TCRdb to the late 2010s). About the study as a whole: In an earlier analysis of under 600 of the donors, 276 Gb of sequence data and about 110 million unique TCR beta sequences from about 190 million T cells were reported. An early release that covered roughly 600 HLA-typed donors contained around 300 gigabases of sequencing data and 85 million to 100 million unique TCR sequences. Of the 300 to 400 genotyped donors, approximately 83% fell in the genetic ancestry cluster associated with self-reported Caucasian donors. The study aimed to test whether signatures of past pathogen exposure could be identified by cataloging public T cell receptors. The T cell repertoires of about 700 subjects were profiled by immunosequencing and related to cytomegalovirus serostatus. Besides the first cohort of around 700 subjects, a separate validation cohort made up of 120 different subjects was used. The study combined high-throughput TCR immunosequencing, statistical association of individual TCRs with disease status, and machine learning to predict cytomegalovirus infection status. In a later analysis, previously published TCR beta repertoires from 500 to 750 donors were re-analyzed and high-resolution HLA genotyping was added so that TCR occurrence patterns could be studied. In the later analysis, no new phenotypic data were used to find candidate immune exposures; instead, reliance was placed on TCR beta sequences and their occurrence across donors. An earlier analysis of 587 of the donors applied high-throughput TCR beta sequencing to assess whether each TCR beta V gene segment acted as functional or pseudogenic. Donor age, sex, ethnicity and CMV serostatus were compiled alongside the repertoire data. Genome-wide SNP genotypes for about 65% of the roughly 670 donors were used in a later genetic analysis, which treated that subset as a discovery cohort. Every discovery cohort repertoire had been produced on one sequencing platform. Both class I and class II loci were covered by HLA typing, at four-digit resolution. The number of donors typed differed by locus, with about 629-630 for A, B, C, DRB1 and DQB1, roughly 550 for DQA1, 600 to 610 for DPA1, and over 400 for DPB1. Roughly 5 DR-DQ haplotypes were treated as single units for association and clustering because of strong linkage in the cohort. Across 398 genotyped donors of the cohort, an average of about 200,000 unique TCR beta nucleotide sequences per donor were sequenced, and approximately 19% of those sequences were non-productive. Beyond this particular receptor, the publication reports: Specific HLA alleles were associated with roughly 16,000 TCR beta sequences at a false discovery rate of 0.05 in a later analysis. The study gave a list of over 150 TCR beta chains associated with cytomegalovirus. According to the authors, the approach could potentially be generalized to other disease states and immunological phenotypes. Compared with equally common non-associated chains, HLA-associated TCR beta chains in a later analysis were more clonally expanded and had lower generation probabilities. Roughly uniform sequencing depth across donors was assumed in presence/absence analyses, although this assumption may not hold. According to a later analysis, TCR association rates differed among HLA loci, with DRB1 alleles showing the most associated TCRs and HLA-C alleles showing the fewest. The earlier analysis of approximately 560 of the donors excluded some 16 rarely observed V segments, including chromosome 9 orphons, because counts were too low. A cluster of highly shared sequence variants was judged likely to represent a technical artifact of the sequencing pipeline. A further reported finding was that TCR beta sequences accurately predicted the HLA-A and HLA-B alleles for most subjects in the first cohort. Broadly in line with IMGT annotations, most TCR beta V segments showed up in productive rearrangements about 87% or about 30% of the time in an earlier analysis of 450 to 750 of the donors. For the cohort, immune exposure information was limited to CMV serostatus. Across donors, most TCR sequences were observed very rarely, whereas some public TCRs were present in many individuals. Because the 87-base-pair reads could not distinguish some IMGT-functional V segments, including TRBV6-2 and TRBV6-3, those segments were excluded. Assigning TCR associations to individual alleles was difficult when HLA alleles, especially DR and DQ, strongly co-occurred. In vitro tests confirmed that a few of the cytomegalovirus-associated TCR beta chains recognize cytomegalovirus antigens. In a later analysis, several top co-occurrence clusters were reported to appear linked to parvovirus B19, influenza, CMV and Epstein-Barr virus. This cohort had only TCR beta chains sequenced, and the lack of alpha or paired-chain data limited which features could be detected. Linkage disequilibrium might explain the correlated functional status among segregating V segments, but an unknown experimental factor could not be excluded. The classifier was reported to diagnose cytomegalovirus status with high specificity and sensitivity in both the original cohort and the validation cohort. In a later genetic analysis, fewer N-insertions in productive TCRs were reported among donors in an Asian-associated ancestry cluster than the approximately 630-donor mean. HLA typing was unavailable for some donors at each locus, so association tests used only the typed subset. A later genetic analysis associated a missense DCLRE1C variant with V-gene and J-gene trimming of TCR beta chains, and an independent cohort replicated the association. According to a later analysis, most CMV-associated TCR beta chains appeared to be HLA-restricted, and the HLA associations seemed to be driven largely by CMV exposure.

The CDR3 starts with the cysteine, ends with the phenylalanine, and has 13 residues. Of all the DNA, just the CDR3 is kept, 39 bases in frame from base 1. A distance of 11 bases separates the germline ends of V and J, which lose 3 bases and 8 bases respectively. The germline V gene (reference sequence) supplies CDR1 SEHNR and CDR2 FQNEAQ. A few counts support this clone. Its recognized antigen is unknown. Nothing much larger sits one base from this clone, and base qualities are not available. The method was the immunoSEQ multiplex PCR assay. The multiplex PCR relied on a mix of 60 forward primers for TCR Vbeta segments and 13 reverse primers for TCR Jbeta segments. The CDR3 region of rearranged TCR beta genes was amplified from genomic DNA by a multiplex PCR assay. The amplified TCR beta libraries were sequenced on the Illumina HiSeq System as 87-base-pair reads. Turning to the authors' computational methods: Across the 666 repertoires, a later analysis counted approximately 83 million unique TCR beta chains, some 11 million of which were shared by at least two donors. A nearest-neighbor algorithm error-corrected the raw reads and collapsed the reads into unique sequences, merging closely related sequences to remove PCR and sequencing errors. To assign V, D and J gene segments, CDR3 sequences were aligned to IMGT reference sequences. For a sequence to be retained, a match of at least six nucleotides to both a V gene segment and a J gene segment was required. A rearrangement was called productive if the CDR3 had no stop codons and remained in frame with V and J, and every other rearrangement was called non-productive. CDR3 was defined according to IMGT convention as the region running from the second conserved V-encoded cysteine to the conserved J-encoded phenylalanine. In an earlier analysis of around 540 of the donors, sequences lacking an unambiguous match to a single V gene segment were excluded. In an earlier analysis of about 590 of the donors, a V segment was called functional when productive rearrangements were above 56.7%, and segregating when the standard deviation between donors exceeded 5%. To diagnose cytomegalovirus status from the catalog of TCR beta chain sequences, a statistical classification framework was built. In a later analysis, TCR nucleotide sequences were compared against IMGT/GENE-DB human TR gene sequences so that V and J genes could be assigned. A later analysis assigned CDR3 sequences and most-parsimonious VDJ recombination scenarios with the TCRdist pipeline. A later analysis defined each TCR beta chain by its CDR3 amino acid sequence plus V-gene family, and excluded reads lacking a unique V-gene family. In a later analysis, several hundred highly shared, low-generation-probability nucleotide sequences were removed to address suspected cross-contamination and a sequencing artifact. For each public chain, a later analysis derived a clonal expansion index from normalized ranks of inferred template counts within each repertoire. In a later analysis, generation probabilities were computed with a VDJ recombination model fitted to out-of-frame rearrangements, and the resulting probabilities were checked against IGoR. Hypergeometric tests were used in a later analysis to score TCR-TCR, TCR-HLA and TCR-CMV co-occurrence, with a repertoire-size bias correction applied to the TCR pairs. False discovery rates were estimated in a later analysis by permuting HLA or CMV assignments 20 times. A later analysis grouped co-occurring TCRs with DBSCAN, adding TCRdist sequence similarity when clustering within HLA-allele-positive subsets. Repertoires with fewer than 30,000 or more than 120,000 public chains were left out of co-occurrence clustering, as were a few repertoires with anomalous nucleotide sharing. In its TCRdb copy, this immuneACCESS table keeps in-frame sequences only and misses some clones. Where compared with another copy, unresolved V genes explain less than half of these, and the others have no known cause. V and J calls and clone size follow that table, whereas D and trimming were derived from the DNA. Present in this sample are 150,000 to 200,000 clones, roughly 78% of which were seen just once. The ten largest account for roughly 13% of the sample.

The cohort consisted of 600 to 700 healthy bone marrow donors. At the time of sampling, every cohort member was nominally healthy, though immune exposures that went unrecorded were likely present. The donor was CMV seropositive and belonged to the group of more than 250 seropositive cohort members. Every donor gave a peripheral blood sample, and the peripheral blood mononuclear cells from that sample were used for TCR beta sequencing. Genomic DNA was extracted from the blood cell samples with the Qiagen DNeasy Blood Extraction Kit. The rearrangement combines TRBV7-9 with TRBJ1-3; a tentative D match to TRBD1 spans 5 bases. Source material: PBMCs. The TCR was taken from a woman between 45 and 60 years old in good health and CMV-seropositive. The DNA reads as follows: TGTGCCAGCAGCTTCAGGGCTTCGGACACCATATATTTT. This sequence encodes CASSFRASDTIYF.